This entry concerns a single T cell receptor beta chain. The data were taken from a study of blood T cell repertoires in COVID-19. About the research overall: The United States, Italy and Spain supplied acute and convalescent COVID-19 samples. Nucleic acid was either cDNA or gDNA, and it came from T cells, B-cell-depleted T cells, or PBMCs.

Methods used by the authors: How many nucleated cells were present was estimated from reference gene primer amplification. The table came from immunoSEQ multiplex PCR; TCRdb's copy has only in-frame clones and leaves some out. The DNA was the basis for D and trimming; V, J and clone size are from that table. This sample has tens of thousands of clones; 70% to 85% occur once, and the top ten carry less than 6.5%. The V gene end was trimmed by 3 bases and the J gene end by 3 bases; junction bases not matched to a gene: 7. The CDR3 runs 15 residues. The V gene's germline CDR1 is SGHDT and CDR2 YYEEEE. Material: peripheral blood. This rearrangement joins TRBV5-6 to TRBJ1-2, with 8 bases fitting TRBD1. This sequence originates from a woman in her fifties or sixties with acute or convalescent COVID-19. Written as DNA, the CDR3 is TGTGCCAGCAGCTCATCCGGGACAGGCGACTATGGCTACACCTTC. As protein: CASSSSGTGDYGYTF.